Below are 8 T cell receptor beta chains sequenced from a single sample in a study of T-cell reconstitution after alpha-beta-depleted transplantation in children. Unique molecular identifiers tagged the TCRbeta library. TCRdb analysed the PCR reads with MiXCR anew, one entry per CDR3 protein. This sample carries about 160,000 distinct CDR3 sequences, around 10% of them seen once, and the ten largest clones take over 10%. The sample in question was PBMCs, obtained before TCRalphabeta/CD19-depleted stem cell transplant. These receptors all stem from a boy aged 2-9 years with acute myeloid leukemia, due to receive a stem cell transplant.

The count of this clonotype is one. A much bigger clone sits one base away, suggesting this may be a read error. V gene TRBV12-3 or TRBV12-4 combines with J gene TRBJ2-7; D ambiguous. CDR3 length equals 12 residues. V lost 2 bases to trimming and J lost 3 bases, with 5 bases between them. Written as DNA, the CDR3 is TGTGCCAGCAGTTTACCCCGCTACGAGCAGTACTTC. This translates into CASSLPRYEQYF.

This clonotype showed up many times. This chain links TRBV20-1 with TRBJ2-3, with D possibly TRBD2 on 5 matching bases. Looked up from germline, CDR1 is DFQATT and CDR2 is SNEGSKA (reference sequence). The CDR3 contains 13 residues. The V and J ends lost 4 bases and 3 bases respectively, with 11 bases between them. This CDR3 is CSAMGAGTDTQYF. The CDR3 DNA follows: TGCAGTGCTATGGGAGCCGGGACAGATACGCAGTATTTT.

In its sample, this clonotype was seen once. A much more abundant neighbour one base away suggests this may be a read error. The chain couples TRBV7-2 to TRBJ2-5, with a possible D match to TRBD2 (7 bases). This CDR3 is built from 15 residues. Trimming cost V 3 bases and J 4 bases, with 15 bases left between them. Germline lookup yields CDR1 SGHTA and CDR2 FQGNSA. In DNA, the CDR3 is TGTGCCAGCAGCTTGTCCCGGGGGGCAGGAGAGACCCAGTACTTC. It codes for CASSLSRGAGETQYF.

This clonotype was counted at least ten times. The V call is TRBV7-9, the J call TRBJ2-3, with D possibly TRBD2 on 5 matching bases. The CDR3 covers 15 residues. Trimming took off 1 base at V and 5 bases at J, with 13 bases between the two ends. CDR1 SEHNR and CDR2 FQNEAQ come from the germline V gene (reference sequence). For the CDR3, the DNA is TGTGCCAGCAGCTTAGATGGTCGAGCGGTAGATACGCAGTATTTT. It is translated as CASSLDGRAVDTQYF.

This clonotype was seen a single time. The chain combines TRBV30 with TRBJ2-7; the match to TRBD1 covers 8 bases. CDR3 length: 13 amino acids. CDR1 is GTSNPN, CDR2 SVGIG, per germline (reference sequence). The J segment lost 0 bases and the V segment lost 3 bases, leaving 1 base of the junction unmatched. CDR3 sequence (DNA): TGTGCCTGGAGGGACAGGGTCTCCTACGAGCAGTACTTC. Protein sequence: CAWRDRVSYEQYF. The complete variable domain, with remaining parts taken from reference TRBV30 and TRBJ2-7, reads SQTIHQWPATLVQPVGSPLSLECTVEGTSNPNLYWYRQAAGRGLQLLFYSVGIGQISSEVPQNLSASRPQDRQFILSSKKLLLSDSGFYLCAWRDRVSYEQYFGPGTRLTVT.

This clonotype was observed many times. The CDR3 nucleotides are TGCGCCAGCAGCTACGCGACTAGCGGGAATGAGCAGTTCTTC. This gives the protein CASSYATSGNEQFF. V is TRBV5-1 and J is TRBJ2-1; 10 nucleotides align to TRBD2. Germline assignment: CDR1 SGHRS and CDR2 YFSETQ. The CDR3 consists of 14 residues. V was pared by 3 bases and J by 7 bases, with 4 bases of the junction left unmatched. The full variable domain, completed using reference TRBV5-1 and TRBJ2-1, is KAGVTQTPRYLIKTRGQQVTLSCSPISGHRSVSWYQQTPGQGLQFLFEYFSETQRNKGNFPGRFSGRQFSNSRSEMNVSTLELGDSALYLCASSYATSGNEQFFGPGTRLTVL.

The table lists this clonotype with many counts. The chain carries TRBV5-4 and TRBJ1-1; TRBD1 is a possible D gene (6 bases). This CDR3 is built from 14 residues. CDR1 and CDR2 (germline): SGHNT, YYREEE (reference sequence). Trimming removed 2 bases at V and 1 base at J, with 9 bases between. The CDR3 sequence is CASSLQGRNTEAFF. CDR3 nucleotides: TGTGCCAGCAGCTTACAGGGTAGGAACACTGAAGCTTTCTTT.

V usage is TRBV9 and J usage is TRBJ2-7; TRBD1 matches at 9 bases. Germline trimming cut 3 bases from V and 2 bases from J; bases unmatched to any gene: 3. The CDR3 length is 14 residues. Germline V gene data show CDR1 as SGDLS and CDR2 as YYNGEE. This CDR3 is CASSAGTGTYEQYF. The CDR3 DNA reads as TGTGCCAGCAGCGCGGGGACAGGGACCTACGAGCAGTACTTC.